This T cell receptor (beta chain) was sequenced during a study of blood T cells in healthy people across ages. Investigators took about 10 milliliters of peripheral blood from every donor. Isolating PBMCs gave at least 6 million of these cells per sample. The CDR3 has 13 amino acids. Per germline, CDR1 MNHNS and CDR2 SASEGT. V lost 1 base to trimming and J lost 6 bases, with 7 bases between them. It was with a sample-barcoded 5' primer and a J-beta primer mix that a second PCR of roughly 7 to 12 cycles was run. Unique molecular identifiers of 12 random nucleotides labeled each cDNA. TCRdb passed the 5' RACE reads through MiXCR, listing each CDR3 protein once. The sample has 1.5 million or so distinct CDR3 sequences; roughly 40% are singletons.

The sequencing sample was made of blood. This sequence joins TRBV6-1 and TRBJ1-5; D is ambiguous. The sequence was obtained from a woman aged 18-35 years in good health. Here the CDR3 reads CASSEVGTQPQHF. The CDR3 bases are TGTGCCAGCAGTGAAGTTGGTACTCAGCCCCAGCATTTT.